A single T cell receptor (beta chain) is shown here with its context. What it binds is unknown. The CDR3 loop spans 15 amino acids. The V gene end was trimmed by 5 bases and the J gene end by 7 bases; junction bases not matched to a gene: 5. CDR1 and CDR2 (germline): MDHEN, SYDVKM. This specimen comes from a study of cytomegalovirus exposure and HLA in healthy donors. Study results and caveats: Immune exposure was documented only through CMV serostatus. Presence/absence analyses assumed roughly uniform sequencing depth across donors, which may not hold. Donors belonging to an Asian-associated ancestry cluster reportedly showed fewer N-insertions in productive TCRs than the roughly 670-donor mean, according to what a later analysis found. Analysis was carried out at a later point, and it linked a missense DCLRE1C variant to TCR beta V- and J-gene trimming.

It was with 60 Vbeta and 13 Jbeta primers that the PCR ran. Assay: immunoSEQ multiplex PCR; the TCRdb copy retains only in-frame clones and omits some. Counted here are approximately 200,000 clones, roughly 80% occurring once; the ten biggest clones make up roughly 15%. The clonotype was recovered from a middle-aged man in good health and CMV-seronegative. V usage is TRBV28 and J usage is TRBJ1-6; 10 bases are shared with TRBD1. Sequencing input: PBMCs. The CDR3 DNA reads as TGTGCCAGCAGTCGCCGGGACAGGGGCAATTCACCCCTCCACTTT. Translating it yields CASSRRDRGNSPLHF.